These 26 T cell receptor beta chains originate from one sample sequenced in a study of blood T cell repertoires in COVID-19 (dated by TCRdb to the early 2020s). The method was the immunoSEQ multiplex PCR assay. The table comes from immuneACCESS by way of TCRdb, which keeps in-frame sequences with V and J called. Part of the clones is missing from these tables; in studies checked, under half for an unresolved V gene and the rest for unknown reasons. In all, the sample holds roughly 83,000 clones, and about 83% of those were seen once. 8% of the sample is in the top ten clones. Sequencing was done on a sample of peripheral blood. Receptors originate from a man in his fifties with active COVID-19.

This chain uses TRBV7-9 with TRBJ2-1, with unresolved D. The germline CDR1 and CDR2 sequences are SEHNR and FQNEAQ (reference sequence). Trimming left V 1 base short and J 7 bases short, with 5 bases between. This CDR3 is 12 amino acids long. The CDR3 sequence is CASSLDSNEQFF. DNA of the CDR3: TGTGCCAGCAGCTTAGATTCGAATGAGCAGTTCTTC.

This chain connects TRBV7-2 to TRBJ2-3, with a weak D call TRBD2 (6 bases). V was cut by 4 bases and J by 2 bases, with 13 bases left in between. The germline V gene has CDR1 SGHTA and CDR2 FQGNSA. The CDR3 is made up of 15 amino acids. The CDR3 nucleotides are TGTGCCAGCAGCTCAGCGAGGAGGGACACAGATACGCAGTATTTT. It encodes CASSSARRDTDTQYF.

The chain is built from TRBV19 and TRBJ1-2; D unresolved. V lost 4 bases and J 6 bases, leaving 6 bases between the germline ends. This CDR3 contains 11 residues. Germline CDR1 and CDR2: LNHDA and SQIVND (reference sequence). This CDR3 reads CASSTSDGYTF. The CDR3 nucleotides read TGTGCCAGTAGTACCTCAGATGGCTACACCTTC.

J is TRBJ2-2 and V is TRBV4-1, with D unclear. This CDR3 has 16 amino acids. Germline V lookup: CDR1 MGHRA, CDR2 YSYEKL. V lost 0 bases and J 4 bases, leaving 12 bases between the germline ends. The CDR3 bases are TGCGCCAGCAGCCAAGAGAGTAGCCTAGTCACCGGGGAGCTGTTTTTT. Its protein product is CASSQESSLVTGELFF.

The CDR3 loop is CASSGAGNNSPLHF. The CDR3 region has the DNA TGCGCCAGCAGTGGGGCCGGTAATAATTCACCCCTCCACTTT. The rearrangement links TRBV5-1 to TRBJ1-6; TRBD1 is a possible D gene (5 bases). Germline values: CDR1 SGHRS, CDR2 YFSETQ. This CDR3 spans 14 amino acids. V was clipped by 5 bases and J by 5 bases, with 11 bases between them.

The rearrangement uses TRBV6-5 and TRBJ2-5; D gene uncertain. Germline V gives CDR1 MNHEY, CDR2 SVGAGI. V shed 5 bases and J shed 3 bases, with 16 bases lying between them. The CDR3 spans 15 residues. The CDR3 protein is CASSHLPQVEETQYF. CDR3 nucleotides: TGTGCCAGCAGTCACCTCCCGCAGGTTGAAGAGACCCAGTACTTC.

This clone is deemed medium-sized (0.01 to 0.1%). The chain couples TRBV9 to TRBJ2-3; 7 bases map to TRBD2. V gave up 0 bases and J gave up 5 bases; unmatched junction bases: 6. Germline CDR1 and CDR2: SGDLS and YYNGEE. The CDR3 runs to 15 residues. The CDR3 region is CASSVVAGEGDTQYF. In DNA, the CDR3 is TGTGCCAGCAGCGTAGTCGCGGGAGAGGGAGATACGCAGTATTTT.

This chain uses TRBV7-2 with TRBJ1-1; D call uncertain. This CDR3 region has 11 residues. The germline V gene encodes CDR1 SGHTA and CDR2 FQGNSA. V lost 4 bases and J 10 bases, leaving 10 bases between the germline ends. CDR3: CASSWEFGAFF. The DNA of the CDR3 is TGTGCCAGCAGCTGGGAGTTCGGAGCTTTCTTT.

The chain employs TRBV11-3 and TRBJ2-5; tentatively, D is TRBD2 (7 bases). Germline CDR1 is SGHNT and CDR2 is YENEEA. V was pared by 5 bases and J by 4 bases, with 11 bases between. CDR3 length equals 13 residues. The CDR3 nucleotides are TGTGCCAGCAGCCCCCGGGGGGCAGAGACCCAGTACTTC. It specifies CASSPRGAETQYF.

This rearrangement joins TRBV5-1 to TRBJ2-5; D call uncertain. V shed 4 bases and J shed 4 bases, with 8 bases lying between them. CDR1 SGHRS and CDR2 YFSETQ come from the germline V gene. The CDR3 sequence is 12 residues long. In DNA form, the CDR3 reads TGCGCCAGCAGCGGGCACTTAGAGACCCAGTACTTC. Protein: CASSGHLETQYF. The variable domain in full, with the rest retrieved from reference TRBV5-1 and TRBJ2-5, is KAGVTQTPRYLIKTRGQQVTLSCSPISGHRSVSWYQQTPGQGLQFLFEYFSETQRNKGNFPGRFSGRQFSNSRSEMNVSTLELGDSALYLCASSGHLETQYFGPGTRLLVL.

The gene calls are TRBV5-5 and TRBJ1-1; D is perhaps TRBD1 (6 bases). Trimming cost V 3 bases and J 4 bases, with 13 bases left between them. The V gene's germline CDR1 is SGHKS and CDR2 YYEKEE (reference sequence). The CDR3 runs 14 residues. The CDR3 nucleotides are TGTGCCAGCAGCTGGGGGGGCTCGGGCACTGAAGCTTTCTTT. Translation gives CASSWGGSGTEAFF.

The rearrangement joins TRBV30 to TRBJ2-3; TRBD2 matches 11 bases. Per germline, CDR1 GTSNPN and CDR2 SVGIG (reference sequence). J was trimmed by 6 bases and V by 3 bases; bases with no gene match: 8. This CDR3 has 15 amino acids. The CDR3 is CAWSGSSGGSDTQYF. CDR3 nucleotide sequence: TGTGCCTGGAGCGGTTCTAGCGGGGGGTCGGATACGCAGTATTTT.

This chain joins TRBV24-1 and TRBJ1-2, with 9 bases lining up with TRBD1. V dropped 5 bases and J dropped 7; count of bases not matched to a gene: 10. Germline assignment: CDR1 KGHDR and CDR2 SFDVKD. The CDR3 is made up of 15 amino acids. The chain's CDR3 is CATSATGQGGSGYTF. For the CDR3, the DNA is TGTGCCACCAGTGCCACGGGACAGGGCGGCTCTGGCTACACCTTC.

This clone has only one observation. The CDR3 DNA is TGTGCCAGTAGTATCGCAGGGAATAGTTATAATTCACCCCTCCACTTT. Protein: CASSIAGNSYNSPLHF. The genes are TRBV19 and TRBJ1-6; tentative D call: TRBD1 (5 bases). Trimming left V 3 bases short and J 4 bases short, with 13 bases between. The CDR3 consists of 16 residues. Germline CDR1 and CDR2: LNHDA and SQIVND (reference sequence).

The genes are TRBV5-6 and TRBJ2-5, with TRBD1 identical over 9 bases. The CDR3 extends over 15 amino acids. Losses at the gene ends were 1 base for V and 4 bases for J; bases not matched to a gene: 5. Germline CDR1 and CDR2: SGHDT and YYEEEE. The CDR3 here is CASSLWDREGETQYF. The CDR3 coding sequence is TGTGCCAGCAGCTTGTGGGACAGGGAAGGAGAGACCCAGTACTTC.

J is TRBJ1-2 and V is TRBV19; 11 bases map to TRBD1. This CDR3 has 15 amino acids. Germline V lookup: CDR1 LNHDA, CDR2 SQIVND (reference sequence). V lost 4 bases, J lost 8 bases, and 9 bases stayed unmatched. CDR3 residues: CASSSWTGGAKGYTF. The CDR3 DNA sequence: TGTGCCAGTAGTAGTTGGACAGGGGGCGCGAAGGGCTACACCTTC.

The chain couples TRBV5-1 to TRBJ2-5, with 12 bases identical to TRBD2. The CDR3 extends over 15 amino acids. Germline loops: CDR1 SGHRS, CDR2 YFSETQ. The V segment lost 2 bases and the J segment 2 bases; nucleotides outside the gene matches: 1. The CDR3 loop reads CASSLLAGGQETQYF. The DNA for the CDR3 is TGCGCCAGCAGCTTACTAGCGGGAGGACAAGAGACCCAGTACTTC.

The chain joins TRBV9 to TRBJ1-6; D not certain. The ends were cut back, 7 bases at V and 5 bases at J, with 10 bases in the middle. CDR1 and CDR2 (germline): SGDLS, YYNGEE. The CDR3 spans 13 residues. As DNA, the CDR3 is TGTGCCAGCGGTATTGAGGATAATTCACCCCTCCACTTT. Amino acid sequence: CASGIEDNSPLHF.

The chain recombines TRBV6-5 with TRBJ1-1; no clear D. The CDR3 contains 15 residues. Trimming cost V 0 bases and J 5 bases, with 13 bases left between them. Germline loops: CDR1 MNHEY, CDR2 SVGAGI. CDR3: CASSYSFGLETEAFF. The CDR3 DNA sequence: TGTGCCAGCAGTTACTCGTTCGGGTTGGAGACTGAAGCTTTCTTT.

The V and J genes are TRBV5-8 and TRBJ2-5; 8 bases line up with TRBD1. The CDR3 loop spans 14 amino acids. The V gene's germline CDR1 is SGHTS and CDR2 YDEGEE. J was trimmed by 5 bases and V by 4 bases; bases with no gene match: 7. This CDR3 is CASSPGQGGETQYF. For the CDR3, the DNA is TGTGCCAGCAGCCCCGGACAGGGTGGGGAGACCCAGTACTTC.

The chain uses TRBV6-6 and TRBJ1-3; TRBD1 matches at 8 bases. The germline CDR1 and CDR2 sequences are MNHNY and SVGAGI (reference sequence). V trimming: 5 bases; J trimming: 3 bases; junction bases outside the gene matches: 9. This CDR3 comprises 16 residues. The CDR3 here is CASSATGGLYGNTIYF. The DNA of the CDR3 is TGTGCCAGCAGTGCTACAGGGGGTCTATATGGAAACACCATATATTTT.

The chain couples TRBV5-1 to TRBJ2-6; D remains ambiguous. This CDR3 comprises 17 residues. CDR1 is SGHRS and CDR2 is YFSETQ in the germline V gene. The ends were cut back, 6 bases at V and 3 bases at J, with 19 bases in the middle. Written as DNA, the CDR3 is TGCGCCAGCAAGCCTCAAGCTACCTCTGGTGGGGCCAACGTCCTGACTTTC. It translates to CASKPQATSGGANVLTF.

The chain carries TRBV29-1 and TRBJ2-1; D uncertain. V lost 2 bases, J lost 10 bases, and 9 bases lay in between. The CDR3 has 11 residues. Per the germline V gene, CDR1 is SQVTM and CDR2 is ANQGSEA. The CDR3: CSVEYSREQFF. DNA of the CDR3: TGCAGCGTTGAATATTCCAGGGAGCAGTTCTTC.

The chain carries TRBV4-1 and TRBJ1-2, with TRBD1 matching 9 bases. There are 14 residues in the CDR3. J lost 7 bases, V lost 4 bases, and 7 bases had no gene match. Germline CDR1 MGHRA, CDR2 YSYEKL. Here the CDR3 DNA reads TGCGCCAGCAGCCTACCGGGACAGGGTCCTGGCTACACCTTC. Protein product: CASSLPGQGPGYTF.

The chain employs TRBV9 and TRBJ1-2, with 7 bases lining up with TRBD1. Germline loops: CDR1 SGDLS, CDR2 YYNGEE. The CDR3 spans 16 residues. V lost 2 bases to trimming and J lost 5 bases; unmatched junction nucleotides: 12. In DNA, the CDR3 is TGTGCCAGCAGCGTCTCGCAGGGGGGCGTAAATTATGGCTACACCTTC. It specifies CASSVSQGGVNYGYTF.

The V and J genes are TRBV7-2 and TRBJ1-6; D not certain. This CDR3 is 13 amino acids long. Germline loops: CDR1 SGHTA, CDR2 FQGNSA. The V end was cut by 5 bases, the J end by 9 bases, with 11 bases between. The chain's CDR3 is CASSQRTGSPLHF. As DNA, the CDR3 is TGTGCCAGCAGCCAACGAACCGGTTCACCCCTCCACTTT. The full variable domain, rest sourced from reference TRBV7-2 and TRBJ1-6, is GAGVSQSPSNKVTEKGKDVELRCDPISGHTALYWYRQSLGQGLEFLIYFQGNSAPDKSGLPSDRFSAERTGGSVSTLTIQRTQQEDSAVYLCASSQRTGSPLHFGNGTRLTVT.